Shown below are 30 T cell receptor beta chains from a single sample sequenced in a study of early T cells in non-severe SARS-CoV-2 infection. TCRdb reprocessed the 5' RACE reads with MiXCR, giving one entry per CDR3 protein. In the table there are around 84,000 distinct CDR3 sequences, about an eighth of which are singletons. Sample: whole blood. These receptors were obtained from an adult who was a healthcare worker with PCR-confirmed SARS-CoV-2 infection or an uninfected control (not recorded which).

This clonotype was recorded at least ten times. The CDR3 nucleotides read TGTGCCAGCAGCCAAGGCTTAAATCAAGAGACCCAGTACTTC. Protein product: CASSQGLNQETQYF. The rearrangement joins TRBV3-1 to TRBJ2-5; D is uncertain. The V and J ends lost 1 base and 2 bases respectively, with 8 bases between them. This CDR3 region has 14 residues. Germline loops: CDR1 LGHDT, CDR2 YNNKEL (reference sequence).

The table lists this clonotype with many counts. V usage is TRBV6-1 and J usage is TRBJ1-2; D is possibly TRBD1 (5 bases). The CDR3 spans 14 residues. The V end was cut by 7 bases, the J end by 2 bases, with 14 bases between. In germline, CDR1 is MNHNS, CDR2 SASEGT. The CDR3 DNA reads as TGTGCCAGCACCCTAAGGGGCAGAAACTATGGCTACACCTTC. Translating it yields CASTLRGRNYGYTF.

This clonotype was seen a handful of times. The chain couples TRBV7-9 to TRBJ2-1; 7 nucleotides agree with TRBD1. The V and J ends lost 5 bases and 7 bases, in that order; junction bases with no gene match: 11. This CDR3 comprises 15 residues. Germline-derived CDR1 and CDR2 are SEHNR and FQNEAQ (reference sequence). As DNA, the CDR3 is TGTGCCAGCAGCCCCCATGGGGACAGATCAAATGAGCAGTTCTTC. This gives the protein CASSPHGDRSNEQFF.

The J gene is TRBJ2-7, the V gene TRBV11-3; D unclear. Trimming took 0 bases from V and 2 from J, leaving 11 bases between them. The CDR3 contains 15 residues. Germline V CDR1 and CDR2: SGHNT, YENEEA. The CDR3 protein is CASSLDPGRPYEQYF. In DNA, the CDR3 is TGTGCCAGCAGCTTAGATCCAGGACGCCCCTACGAGCAGTACTTC.

The gene calls are TRBV5-1 and TRBJ2-1, with unresolved D. This CDR3 is 13 amino acids long. Trimming took off 0 bases at V and 6 bases at J, with 7 bases between the two ends. The germline V gene encodes CDR1 SGHRS and CDR2 YFSETQ. The CDR3 protein is CASSLVRGNEQFF. CDR3 nucleotides: TGCGCCAGCAGCTTGGTCAGAGGCAATGAGCAGTTCTTC. Using reference TRBV5-1 and TRBJ2-1 for the parts outside the CDR3, the full variable domain is KAGVTQTPRYLIKTRGQQVTLSCSPISGHRSVSWYQQTPGQGLQFLFEYFSETQRNKGNFPGRFSGRQFSNSRSEMNVSTLELGDSALYLCASSLVRGNEQFFGPGTRLTVL.

The table lists this clonotype with many counts. This chain uses TRBV29-1 with TRBJ2-5, with no clear D. Trimming shortened V by 7 bases and J by 4 bases, and 13 bases separated the two germline ends. Germline CDR1 is SQVTM and CDR2 is ANQGSEA. The CDR3 is 12 residues long. In DNA form, the CDR3 reads TGCAGCGGTACGACTGGGCCAGAGACCCAGTACTTC. It yields the protein CSGTTGPETQYF.

This clonotype has only a few counts. The genes are TRBV11-2 and TRBJ2-5; D remains ambiguous. Trimming shortened V by 2 bases and J by 2 bases, and 12 bases separated the two germline ends. Germline values: CDR1 SGHAT, CDR2 FQNNGV. The CDR3 spans 15 residues. The CDR3 loop reads CASSLNGRVQETQYF. In DNA form, the CDR3 reads TGTGCCAGCAGCTTAAACGGACGGGTACAAGAGACCCAGTACTTC.

This clonotype appeared a few times. This chain uses TRBV6-6 with TRBJ1-5, with unresolved D. CDR3 length equals 12 residues. V shed 6 bases and J shed 3 bases, with 6 bases lying between them. Germline values: CDR1 MNHNY, CDR2 SVGAGI (reference sequence). The CDR3 protein is CASSLANQPQHF. The DNA of the CDR3 is TGTGCCAGCAGCCTCGCCAATCAGCCCCAGCATTTT.

The chain employs TRBV27 and TRBJ2-5; D may correspond to TRBD1 or TRBD2 (5 bases each). With 2 bases removed from V and 2 bases from J, the gap between germline ends came to 12 bases. In germline, CDR1 is MNHEY, CDR2 SMNVEV (reference sequence). The CDR3 length is 15 residues. CDR3 in amino acids: CASSLGTVPQETQYF. CDR3 in DNA: TGTGCCAGCAGTTTAGGGACCGTCCCTCAAGAGACCCAGTACTTC.

This clonotype was observed a handful of times. The V call is TRBV12-3 or TRBV12-4, the J call TRBJ1-1; the D gene is possibly TRBD1 (5 bases). The CDR3 runs to 14 residues. V was clipped by 5 bases and J by 5 bases, with 15 bases between them. CDR3 amino acids: CASSRREVRTEAFF. The CDR3 coding sequence is TGTGCCAGCAGTCGCAGGGAAGTTCGGACTGAAGCTTTCTTT.

This clonotype was recorded many times. The chain employs TRBV28 and TRBJ1-1; D might be TRBD1 (6 bases). The CDR3 has 14 amino acids. The V end was cut by 7 bases, the J end by 0 bases, with 12 bases between. CDR1 is MDHEN, CDR2 SYDVKM, per germline. CDR3 in amino acids: CASIINRVNTEAFF. Written as DNA, the CDR3 is TGTGCCAGCATAATCAACAGGGTGAACACTGAAGCTTTCTTT.

This clonotype was picked up many times. The V gene is TRBV10-3, the J gene TRBJ2-5, with TRBD1 matching 8 bases. The V segment lost 7 bases and the J segment 5 bases; nucleotides outside the gene matches: 9. The length of the CDR3 is 14 residues. Per germline, CDR1 ENHRY and CDR2 SYGVKD. In DNA form, the CDR3 reads TGTGCCATCAAAAGGGACAGGAGCGGGGAGACCCAGTACTTC. As protein: CAIKRDRSGETQYF.

V usage is TRBV6-1 and J usage is TRBJ1-5; no clear D. Per the germline V gene, CDR1 is MNHNS and CDR2 is SASEGT. The CDR3 is 14 amino acids. Deletions cut 2 bases from V and 2 bases from J, with 7 bases between. CDR3 region: CASSEQRGNQPQHF. For the CDR3, the DNA is TGTGCCAGCAGTGAACAACGCGGCAATCAGCCCCAGCATTTT.

This clonotype was seen repeatedly, ten times or more. The genes are TRBV29-1 and TRBJ2-5; tentatively, D is TRBD1 (6 bases). The CDR3 contains 12 residues. V gave up 4 bases and J gave up 5 bases, with 11 bases separating them. In germline, CDR1 is SQVTM, CDR2 ANQGSEA. DNA of the CDR3: TGCAGCGTTGCGTCAGGGGACGAGACCCAGTACTTC. It is translated as CSVASGDETQYF.

Ten or more counts support this clonotype. The chain combines TRBV7-6 with TRBJ2-1; 9 positions agree with TRBD2. V shed 5 bases, J shed 10 bases, and the junction held 15 bases outside the gene matches. This CDR3 comprises 16 residues. Germline V lookup: CDR1 SGHVS, CDR2 FNYEAQ. This CDR3 reads CASSGIVAGALGEQFF. The CDR3 DNA sequence: TGTGCCAGCAGCGGGATTGTAGCGGGGGCTCTAGGCGAGCAGTTCTTC.

This clonotype was counted only a few times. This chain links TRBV28 with TRBJ2-1, with TRBD2 matching over 7 bases. This CDR3 comprises 14 residues. The germline V gene has CDR1 MDHEN and CDR2 SYDVKM. V was pared by 2 bases and J by 8 bases, with 6 bases of the junction left unmatched. CDR3 DNA: TGTGCCAGCAGTTTAAAGGCGGGGGTCCATGAGCAGTTCTTC. Its protein is CASSLKAGVHEQFF.

This clonotype was counted a few times. The chain is built from TRBV7-9 and TRBJ2-5; 9 bases align to TRBD2. With 2 bases clipped from V and 3 bases from J, the junction kept 13 bases outside the gene matches. In germline, CDR1 is SEHNR, CDR2 FQNEAQ (reference sequence). This CDR3 is built from 18 residues. CDR3 nucleotide sequence: TGTGCCAGCAGCTTAAGAGGATCTAGCGGGGTGTGGAAAGAGACCCAGTACTTC. Its protein is CASSLRGSSGVWKETQYF.

The J gene is TRBJ2-1, the V gene TRBV24-1; 10 bases are shared with TRBD2. Germline CDR1 is KGHDR and CDR2 is SFDVKD. The CDR3 runs 14 residues. The junction had 4 bases not matched to a gene; V was cut back by 4 bases and J by 8 bases. The CDR3 loop reads CATSDASGGYEQFF. The CDR3 DNA sequence: TGTGCCACCAGTGACGCTAGCGGGGGTTATGAGCAGTTCTTC.

The chain links TRBV7-8 to TRBJ2-7, with D unclear. CDR3 length equals 14 residues. Germline V gene data show CDR1 as SGHVS and CDR2 as FQNEAQ. V was pared by 4 bases and J by 0 bases, with 10 bases between. CDR3: CASSSLRSSYEQYF. Written as DNA, the CDR3 is TGTGCCAGCAGCTCTCTAAGGAGCTCCTACGAGCAGTACTTC.

This chain links TRBV6-1 with TRBJ2-1; D is unresolved. Germline V CDR1 and CDR2: MNHNS, SASEGT. The CDR3 is 16 amino acids. V was cut by 2 bases and J by 0 bases, with 11 bases left in between. CDR3 nucleotides: TGTGCCAGCAGTGAATGGGCAGTGGGCTCCTACAATGAGCAGTTCTTC. It specifies CASSEWAVGSYNEQFF.

This clonotype was recorded many times. The rearrangement joins TRBV21-1 to TRBJ2-2. TRBV21-1 is designated a pseudogene. CDR3 size: 14 residues. DNA of the CDR3: TGTGCCGGCGGAGAGACAGCGAACACCGGGGAGCTGTTTTTT. Protein: CAGGETANTGELFF.

This clonotype has at least ten counts. V and J are TRBV29-1 and TRBJ2-7; TRBD1 matches 10 bases. Germline V lookup: CDR1 SQVTM, CDR2 ANQGSEA. This CDR3 is 12 amino acids long. J lost 6 bases, V lost 7 bases, and 6 bases had no gene match. CDR3 sequence reads: CSAWTGGGEQYF. CDR3 in DNA: TGCAGCGCCTGGACAGGGGGGGGCGAGCAGTACTTC.

The chain couples TRBV6-5 to TRBJ1-1, with D possibly TRBD1 on 6 matching bases. Trimming shortened V by 2 bases and J by 1 base, and 11 bases separated the two germline ends. This CDR3 has 15 amino acids. CDR1 is MNHEY, CDR2 SVGAGI, per germline. CDR3 sequence: CASSYTGAGNTEAFF. The CDR3 DNA reads as TGTGCCAGCAGTTACACGGGGGCCGGGAACACTGAAGCTTTCTTT.

A remark on this clonotype: This may be a read error, as it is one base from a much larger clone. The chain links TRBV2 to TRBJ2-7, with 8 bases that match TRBD2. Germline-derived CDR1 and CDR2 are SNHLY and FYNNEI. The CDR3 spans 16 residues. CDR3 protein: CASRRGLASAKYERYF. CDR3 nucleotide sequence: TGTGCCAGCAGGCGCGGACTAGCTTCGGCAAAGTACGAGCGGTACTTC.

This clonotype was observed a handful of times. This chain joins TRBV6-5 and TRBJ1-1; 10 positions agree with TRBD1. Germline CDR1 and CDR2: MNHEY and SVGAGI. This CDR3 is 15 amino acids long. With V trimmed by 5 bases and J by 5 bases, 8 bases remained unmatched. In nucleotides, the CDR3 is TGTGCCAGCAGTCCGACAGGGGGCTCGGGGACTGAAGCTTTCTTT. Its translation is CASSPTGGSGTEAFF.

The rearrangement joins TRBV12-3 or TRBV12-4 to TRBJ1-5; the D gene is possibly TRBD1 (5 bases). The CDR3 has 16 amino acids. The ends were cut back, 7 bases at V and 3 bases at J, with 19 bases in the middle. The CDR3 DNA follows: TGTGCCAGCACTAACGATCCGGGGCCTAACAATCAGCCCCAGCATTTT. Its translation is CASTNDPGPNNQPQHF.

V gene TRBV11-2 combines with J gene TRBJ2-3; no firm D call. The CDR3 consists of 14 residues. Trimming removed 3 bases at V and 4 bases at J, with 11 bases between. From germline, CDR1 is SGHAT and CDR2 FQNNGV. CDR3 sequence: CASSFGFEADTQYF. The CDR3 coding sequence is TGTGCCAGCAGCTTCGGCTTCGAGGCAGATACGCAGTATTTT.

This clonotype has ten or more counts. The chain employs TRBV20-1 and TRBJ1-2; D is possibly TRBD1 (6 bases). This CDR3 spans 12 amino acids. V was cut by 6 bases and J by 6 bases, with 14 bases left in between. The V gene's germline CDR1 is DFQATT and CDR2 SNEGSKA (reference sequence). The CDR3 DNA follows: TGCAGTGCATTCCGGGGGGCCAATGGCTACACCTTC. This sequence encodes CSAFRGANGYTF.

This clonotype was counted ten times or more. V and J are TRBV29-1 and TRBJ2-1; TRBD1 might be the D (5 bases). The CDR3 spans 13 residues. Trimming stripped 3 bases from V and 8 bases from J, with 14 bases between. Germline loops: CDR1 SQVTM, CDR2 ANQGSEA. CDR3 amino acids: CSVEWAKGHEQFF. The CDR3 DNA sequence: TGCAGCGTTGAGTGGGCCAAGGGGCATGAGCAGTTCTTC.

This clonotype was found a few times. The V and J genes are TRBV7-3 and TRBJ2-3; TRBD2 matches at 8 bases. CDR3 length equals 14 residues. Per germline, CDR1 SGHTA and CDR2 FQGTGA. V lost 5 bases, J lost 3 bases, and 4 bases stayed unmatched. The DNA for the CDR3 is TGTGCCAGCAGCCAAGCGGGAGTTACAGATACGCAGTATTTT. This translates into CASSQAGVTDTQYF. The entire variable domain, with the rest obtained from reference TRBV7-3 and TRBJ2-3, is as follows: GAGVSQTPSNKVTEKGKYVELRCDPISGHTALYWYRQSLGQGPEFLIYFQGTGAADDSGLPNDRFFAVRPEGSVSTLKIQRTERGDSAVYLCASSQAGVTDTQYFGPGTRLTVL.